A selection of T cell receptor beta chains follows, all from one sample in a study of regulatory T cells in long-lasting Graves disease. From the multiplex PCR reads, TCRdb called clonotypes with MiXCR, one entry per CDR3 protein. The table records about 560,000 distinct CDR3 sequences, roughly 15% of them present only once. This sample was shared with a second study, whose subject was T cells in Graves' hyperthyroidism and ophthalmopathy.

The material sequenced was peripheral blood mononuclear cells (PBMCs), taken at new diagnosis, from a patient treated with antithyroid drugs. These receptor sequences come from a man between 18 and 29 years old with Graves disease. The CDR3 runs from the conserved cysteine through the conserved F or W. Fields, in order: clone size, D gene, V gene, J gene, CDR3 protein, CDR3 DNA. D genes are given only for firm matches. A clone size is listed for some rows: how often the clone was seen (once, few, many), or a class if it is expanded.

few	TRBD1	TRBV6-1	TRBJ2-5	CASSAGQELQETQYF	TGTGCCAGCAGTGCGGGACAGGAGCTCCAAGAGACCCAGTACTTC
NA	NA	TRBV7-9	TRBJ1-5	CASSPLRTMPQHF	TGTGCCAGCAGCCCCCTAAGAACGATGCCCCAGCATTTT
few	TRBD2	TRBV2	TRBJ2-7	CASTRGTSALVDSYERYF	TGTGCCAGCACTAGGGGGACTAGCGCCTTGGTGGACTCCTACGAGCGGTACTTC
few	NA	TRBV20-1	TRBJ2-1	CSARPTNEQFF	TGCAGTGCTAGACCAACGAATGAGCAGTTCTTC
many	NA	TRBV18	TRBJ2-7	CASSPGVGYEQYF	TGTGCCAGCTCACCGGGAGTGGGATACGAGCAGTACTTC
many	TRBD1	TRBV20-1	TRBJ2-1	CSAGQGVGREQFF	TGCAGTGCCGGACAGGGAGTTGGACGTGAGCAGTTCTTC
NA	TRBD1	TRBV11-2	TRBJ2-1	CASSLGPKTGSSEQFF	TGTGCCAGCAGCTTAGGTCCCAAGACAGGGTCATCTGAGCAGTTCTTC
NA	TRBD2	TRBV5-1	TRBJ2-5	CASSYVGGTETQYF	TGCGCCAGCAGCTATGTCGGGGGGACTGAGACCCAGTACTTC
many	NA	TRBV7-9	TRBJ2-1	CASSLGSAGLNNEQFF	TGTGCCAGCAGCTTAGGGTCGGCGGGACTTAACAATGAGCAGTTCTTC
many	TRBD1	TRBV10-1	TRBJ2-5	CASSDLRTGQETQYF	TGCGCCAGCAGTGATCTAAGGACAGGACAAGAGACCCAGTACTTC
few	NA	TRBV7-9	TRBJ2-3	CASSVRERADTQYF	TGTGCCAGCAGCGTTCGGGAGAGGGCAGATACGCAGTATTTT
many	NA	TRBV5-1	TRBJ2-7	CASSLEGFHEQYF	TGCGCCAGCAGCTTGGAAGGGTTCCACGAGCAGTACTTC
few	NA	TRBV28	TRBJ2-5	CASSLSKAGQETQYF	TGTGCCAGCAGTTTATCAAAGGCGGGTCAAGAGACCCAGTACTTC
NA	NA	TRBV15	TRBJ1-2	CATMGLDSSYGYTF	TGTGCCACCATGGGCCTGGACAGCTCCTATGGCTACACCTTC
many	TRBD2	TRBV6-1	TRBJ2-7	CASRSLAGGLDEQYF	TGTGCCAGCAGAAGCCTCGCGGGAGGGTTGGACGAGCAGTACTTC
few	NA	TRBV14	TRBJ1-1	CASSQDPLGASLNTEAFF	TGTGCCAGCAGCCAAGATCCCCTGGGTGCATCTTTGAACACTGAAGCTTTCTTT
NA	TRBD2	TRBV9	TRBJ2-1	CASSELGGLEWDEQFF	TGTGCCAGCAGCGAACTAGGTGGACTAGAATGGGATGAGCAGTTCTTC
many	NA	TRBV20-1	TRBJ2-7	CSARDMRDPSYEQYF	TGCAGTGCTAGAGATATGAGGGATCCATCCTACGAGCAGTACTTC
NA	TRBD2	TRBV20-1	TRBJ2-7	CSAGGTSGRASYEQYF	TGCAGTGCGGGGGGGACTAGCGGGAGGGCTTCCTACGAGCAGTACTTC
many	NA	TRBV28	TRBJ1-4	CASSLRGSGTNEKLFF	TGTGCCAGCAGTTTGCGCGGCAGTGGAACTAATGAAAAACTGTTTTTT